A selection of T cell receptor beta chains follows, all from one sample in a study of blood T cells in healthy people across ages. TCRdb used MiXCR to reprocess the 5' RACE reads, holding one entry per CDR3 protein. The profile covers around 1,500,000 distinct CDR3 sequences, with roughly 28% appearing a single time and about 8% taken by the ten largest. The sample taken for sequencing was blood. All receptors derive from a woman younger than 45 in good health. CDR3s include the opening cysteine and the closing phenylalanine or tryptophan. Fields, in order: J gene, D gene, V gene, clone size, CDR3 protein, CDR3 DNA. D genes are given only for firm matches. The size entry is marked missing in some rows and otherwise reads once, few, many or a size class.

TRBJ1-2	NA	TRBV28	few	CASSRGGDPYGYTF	TGTGCCAGCAGTCGAGGGGGGGACCCCTATGGCTACACCTTC
TRBJ2-7	TRBD1	TRBV19	many	CASSRTGTGDYEQYF	TGTGCCAGCAGCCGAACCGGGACAGGGGATTACGAGCAGTACTTC
TRBJ2-5	NA	TRBV30	many	CAWRQGKEETQYF	TGTGCCTGGAGGCAGGGAAAAGAAGAGACCCAGTACTTC
TRBJ2-5	TRBD1	TRBV12-3/TRBV12-4	few	CASSFTDRGIETQYF	TGTGCCAGCAGTTTTACCGACAGGGGGATAGAGACCCAGTACTTC
TRBJ2-3	NA	TRBV7-9	once	CASSHRDNPTDTQYF	TGTGCCAGCAGCCACCGGGACAACCCCACAGATACGCAGTATTTT
TRBJ1-5	TRBD1	TRBV18	NA	CASSPTTGFNSNQPQHF	TGTGCCAGCTCACCTACGACAGGGTTTAATAGCAATCAGCCCCAGCATTTT
TRBJ2-3	NA	TRBV5-1	NA	CASSPGSSGFDTQYF	TGCGCCAGCAGCCCCGGGAGTTCGGGGTTCGATACGCAGTATTTT
TRBJ1-5	NA	TRBV7-9	few	CASSLGGSEQPQHF	TGTGCCAGCAGCCTGGGCGGGTCCGAGCAGCCCCAGCATTTT
TRBJ2-6	NA	TRBV5-6	NA	CAGSLGMRTGANVLTF	TGTGCCGGCAGCTTGGGAATGAGGACTGGGGCCAACGTCCTGACTTTC
TRBJ1-2	TRBD1	TRBV7-8	NA	CASSTFRRDRVFNYGYTF	TGTGCCAGCAGCACATTCCGCCGGGACAGAGTGTTTAACTATGGCTACACCTTC
TRBJ1-2	NA	TRBV6-1	few	CASSDRVAVSNYGYTF	TGTGCCAGCAGTGATAGGGTTGCGGTATCTAACTATGGCTACACCTTC
TRBJ2-3	TRBD1	TRBV20-1	NA	CSARPGTGGIDTQYF	TGCAGTGCTAGACCCGGGACAGGGGGCATAGATACGCAGTATTTT
TRBJ1-2	TRBD1	TRBV20-1	few	CSAGDSYYGYTF	TGCAGTGCTGGGGACAGCTACTATGGCTACACCTTC
TRBJ2-3	NA	TRBV18	NA	CASSPQQLTYTDTQYF	TGTGCCAGCTCACCGCAACAGTTAACCTACACAGATACGCAGTATTTT
TRBJ2-5	TRBD1	TRBV11-1	many	CASSSGQRLQETQYF	TGTGCCAGCAGCTCGGGACAGCGTCTACAAGAGACCCAGTACTTC
TRBJ2-7	NA	TRBV7-2	NA	CASSYTGPEAQYF	TGTGCCAGCAGCTATACAGGGCCGGAGGCCCAGTACTTC
TRBJ2-2	NA	TRBV29-1	NA	CSVEAGTGELFF	TGCAGCGTTGAGGCAGGGACCGGGGAGCTGTTTTTT
TRBJ1-2	NA	TRBV20-1	few	CSARDWESGYTF	TGCAGTGCTAGAGATTGGGAAAGTGGCTACACCTTC
TRBJ1-2	TRBD1	TRBV7-2	NA	CASSRDSLCGYTF	TGTGCCAGCAGCCGGGACAGTCTTTGTGGCTACACCTTC
TRBJ2-3	NA	TRBV9	many	CASSVGPTLGTDTQYF	TGTGCCAGCAGCGTAGGACCGACGCTTGGCACAGATACGCAGTATTTT
TRBJ2-1	TRBD2	TRBV10-3	many	CAIRPSGRGNEQFF	TGTGCCATCAGGCCTAGCGGGAGGGGCAATGAACAGTTCTTC
TRBJ2-2	TRBD2	TRBV12-3/TRBV12-4	few	CASTEGLAGIGELFF	TGTGCCAGCACGGAGGGACTAGCGGGCATCGGGGAGCTGTTTTTT
TRBJ2-6	NA	TRBV5-1	many	CASSDWSSGANVLTF	TGCGCCAGCAGCGATTGGTCCTCTGGGGCCAACGTCCTGACTTTC
TRBJ1-4	TRBD1	TRBV7-9	NA	CASSKQGQINEKLFF	TGTGCCAGCAGCAAACAGGGGCAGATTAATGAAAAACTGTTTTTT
TRBJ2-5	TRBD1	TRBV28	many	CASTNSQRQGQETQYF	TGTGCCAGCACGAATAGCCAGCGACAGGGTCAAGAGACCCAGTACTTC
TRBJ1-2	NA	TRBV20-1	many	CSAQEGVYYGYTF	TGCAGTGCCCAAGAAGGGGTATACTATGGCTACACCTTC
TRBJ1-2	NA	TRBV7-3	few	CASSPSVEEGYLYGYTF	TGTGCCAGCAGCCCCAGTGTGGAGGAAGGGTACCTCTATGGCTACACCTTC
TRBJ2-1	TRBD2	TRBV12-3/TRBV12-4	many	CASSTGTSGSNEQFF	TGTGCCAGCAGCACCGGGACTAGCGGGAGCAATGAGCAGTTCTTC
TRBJ2-5	NA	TRBV2	few	CASSKPTGLGETQYF	TGTGCCAGCAGCAAACCAACAGGGTTAGGAGAGACCCAGTACTTC